The rows below give T cell receptor beta chains drawn from one sample of a study of T-cell reconstitution after alpha-beta-depleted transplantation in children. TCRdb re-analysed the PCR reads in MiXCR, keeping a single row per CDR3 protein. The sample shows around 200,000 distinct CDR3 sequences, about 11% of them seen only once. This specimen was PBMCs, taken before TCRalphabeta/CD19-depleted stem cell transplant. These receptors were taken from a child younger than two with acute myeloid leukemia, due to receive a stem cell transplant. Both conserved end residues are part of each CDR3. A D gene is named only where the DNA matches it firmly. The size entry gives once, few, many, or a class for an expanded clone.

V	J	size	D	CDR3	DNA
TRBV2	TRBJ2-3	few	.	CASVLRDFTDTQYF	TGTGCCAGCGTCCTTCGGGACTTCACAGATACGCAGTATTTT
TRBV6-5	TRBJ1-5	many	TRBD1	CASSYRGQGNQPQHF	TGTGCCAGCAGTTACAGGGGGCAGGGCAATCAGCCCCAGCATTTT
TRBV5-1	TRBJ2-2	many	.	CASSLALALVTGELFF	TGCGCCAGCAGCTTGGCGCTAGCTTTGGTCACCGGGGAGCTGTTTTTT
TRBV10-2	TRBJ1-3	many	TRBD1	CAAQGAGNTIYF	TGCGCCGCACAGGGGGCTGGAAACACCATATATTTT
TRBV29-1	TRBJ1-1	many	TRBD1	CSHGQGRTEAFF	TGCAGCCACGGACAGGGGAGGACTGAAGCTTTCTTT
TRBV11-1	TRBJ2-6	many	TRBD1	CASSERAGGRGANVLTF	TGTGCCAGCAGCGAAAGGGCAGGGGGCAGGGGGGCCAACGTCCTGACTTTC
TRBV5-1	TRBJ2-7	many	TRBD2	CASSLAVAGYEQYF	TGCGCCAGCAGCTTGGCCGTAGCGGGCTACGAGCAGTACTTC
TRBV29-1	TRBJ2-2	many	.	CSVPGRDTGELFF	TGCAGCGTTCCAGGGCGGGACACCGGGGAGCTGTTTTTT
TRBV11-2	TRBJ2-3	many	.	CASSLGTSTDTQYF	TGTGCCAGCAGTTTGGGGACATCCACAGATACGCAGTATTTT
TRBV11-2	TRBJ2-1	once	.	CASSFGVGHNEQFF	TGTGCCAGCAGCTTTGGGGTAGGCCACAATGAGCAGTTCTTC
TRBV9	TRBJ1-1	many	.	CASSVNRNTEAFF	TGTGCCAGCAGCGTAAACAGGAACACTGAAGCTTTCTTT
TRBV4-3	TRBJ2-1	many	.	CASSQGGPSAPYNEQFF	TGCGCCAGCAGCCAAGGAGGACCTAGCGCACCCTACAATGAGCAGTTCTTC